This is a list of T cell receptor beta chains from one sample in a study of shared clonotypes between healthy human individuals. Assay: immunoSEQ multiplex PCR; the TCRdb copy retains only in-frame clones and omits some. The data show about half a million clones, about 85% seen once. The sample comprised PBMCs. The receptors were sampled from a woman aged 40-49 years in good health. Some clones in this sample may be carry-over from other donors' samples. The CDR3 runs from the conserved cysteine through the conserved F or W. The D gene is left open where the match is weak. Clone size is given for some rows only: seen once, a few or many times, or a class if the clone is expanded.

D gene: -
clone size: few
V gene: TRBV19
J gene: TRBJ2-7
CDR3 protein: CASSIRVFPYEQYF

D gene: -
clone size: -
V gene: TRBV2
J gene: TRBJ1-1
CDR3 protein: CASSEDRELAEAFF

D gene: TRBD1
clone size: -
V gene: TRBV7-3
J gene: TRBJ1-2
CDR3 protein: CASSPGTGDGYGYTF

D gene: -
clone size: few
V gene: TRBV2
J gene: TRBJ2-6
CDR3 protein: CASSDQGGGANVLTF

D gene: TRBD2
clone size: -
V gene: TRBV4-1
J gene: TRBJ2-7
CDR3 protein: CASSQDRGGIDEQYF

D gene: -
clone size: once
V gene: TRBV28
J gene: TRBJ1-2
CDR3 protein: CASSGGRGNYGYTF

D gene: -
clone size: -
V gene: TRBV2
J gene: TRBJ2-7
CDR3 protein: CASSSGTPLVYEQYF

D gene: TRBD2
clone size: -
V gene: TRBV7-9
J gene: TRBJ2-7
CDR3 protein: CASSSRLAATYEQYF

D gene: -
clone size: -
V gene: TRBV7-8
J gene: TRBJ1-5
CDR3 protein: CASSPLQGGDQPQHF

D gene: -
clone size: -
V gene: TRBV28
J gene: TRBJ1-2
CDR3 protein: CASSNARGIDYGYTF

D gene: TRBD2
clone size: -
V gene: TRBV4-2
J gene: TRBJ2-5
CDR3 protein: CASSQERVSGVLGETQYF

D gene: -
clone size: -
V gene: TRBV13
J gene: TRBJ1-2
CDR3 protein: CASSFKGDYGYTF

D gene: TRBD1
clone size: -
V gene: TRBV28
J gene: TRBJ1-5
CDR3 protein: CASLQGGSNQPQHF

D gene: -
clone size: -
V gene: TRBV6-6
J gene: TRBJ2-7
CDR3 protein: CASSLSLDKLKEQYF

D gene: TRBD2
clone size: -
V gene: TRBV2
J gene: TRBJ2-5
CDR3 protein: CASSEQGLDTETQYF

D gene: TRBD2
clone size: -
V gene: TRBV5-4
J gene: TRBJ2-1
CDR3 protein: CASSSGTSLYSYNEQFF

D gene: TRBD2
clone size: -
V gene: TRBV18
J gene: TRBJ2-3
CDR3 protein: CASSRVPTSGQTPAGTDTQYF